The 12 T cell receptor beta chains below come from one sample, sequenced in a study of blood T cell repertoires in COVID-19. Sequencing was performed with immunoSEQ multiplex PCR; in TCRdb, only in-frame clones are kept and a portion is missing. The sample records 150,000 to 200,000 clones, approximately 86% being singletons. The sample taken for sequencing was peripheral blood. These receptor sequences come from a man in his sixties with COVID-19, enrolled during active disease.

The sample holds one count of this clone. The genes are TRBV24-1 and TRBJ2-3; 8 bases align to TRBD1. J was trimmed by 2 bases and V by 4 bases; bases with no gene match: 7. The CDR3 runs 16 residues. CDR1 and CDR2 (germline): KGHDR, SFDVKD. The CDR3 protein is CATSDPKTGATDTQYF. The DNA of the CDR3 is TGTGCCACCAGTGACCCTAAGACAGGGGCCACAGATACGCAGTATTTT.

CDR3 nucleotide sequence: TGTGCCAGCAGCTTTCTAACACAGGGGAGCTCCTACGAGCAGTACTTC. As protein: CASSFLTQGSSYEQYF. V usage is TRBV28 and J usage is TRBJ2-7; TRBD1 matches at 7 bases. Germline CDR1 MDHEN, CDR2 SYDVKM. J gave up 0 bases and V 6 bases, and 11 bases lay outside the gene matches. The length of the CDR3 is 16 residues.

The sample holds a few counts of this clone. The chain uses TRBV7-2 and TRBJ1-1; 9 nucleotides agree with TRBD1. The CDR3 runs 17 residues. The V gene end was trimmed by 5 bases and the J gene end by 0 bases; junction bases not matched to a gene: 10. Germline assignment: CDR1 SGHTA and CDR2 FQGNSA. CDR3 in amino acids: CASSPFGDRAMNTEAFF. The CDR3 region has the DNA TGTGCCAGCAGCCCCTTTGGGGACAGGGCGATGAACACTGAAGCTTTCTTT. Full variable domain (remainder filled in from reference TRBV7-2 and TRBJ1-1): GAGVSQSPSNKVTEKGKDVELRCDPISGHTALYWYRQSLGQGLEFLIYFQGNSAPDKSGLPSDRFSAERTGGSVSTLTIQRTQQEDSAVYLCASSPFGDRAMNTEAFFGQGTRLTVV.

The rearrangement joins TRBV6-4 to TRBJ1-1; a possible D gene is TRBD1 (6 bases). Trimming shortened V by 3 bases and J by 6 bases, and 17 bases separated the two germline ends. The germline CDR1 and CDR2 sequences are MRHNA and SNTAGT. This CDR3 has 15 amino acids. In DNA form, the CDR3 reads TGTGCCAGCAGTGATTTTCTAGACAGGCCCCCTGAAGCTTTCTTT. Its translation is CASSDFLDRPPEAFF.

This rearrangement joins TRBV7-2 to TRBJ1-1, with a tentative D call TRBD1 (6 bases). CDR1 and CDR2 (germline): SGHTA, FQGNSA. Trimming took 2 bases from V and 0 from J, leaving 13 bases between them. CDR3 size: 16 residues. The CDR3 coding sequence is TGTGCCAGCAGCTTAAGACCAACAGGGATGAACACTGAAGCTTTCTTT. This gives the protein CASSLRPTGMNTEAFF. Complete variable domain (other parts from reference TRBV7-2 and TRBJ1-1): GAGVSQSPSNKVTEKGKDVELRCDPISGHTALYWYRQSLGQGLEFLIYFQGNSAPDKSGLPSDRFSAERTGGSVSTLTIQRTQQEDSAVYLCASSLRPTGMNTEAFFGQGTRLTVV.

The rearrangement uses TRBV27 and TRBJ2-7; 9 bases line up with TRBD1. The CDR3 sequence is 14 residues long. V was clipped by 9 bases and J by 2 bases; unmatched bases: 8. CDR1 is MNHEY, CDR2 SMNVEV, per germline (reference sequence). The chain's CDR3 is CASWDGTGTYEQYF. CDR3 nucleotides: TGTGCCAGTTGGGATGGGACAGGGACCTACGAGCAGTACTTC.

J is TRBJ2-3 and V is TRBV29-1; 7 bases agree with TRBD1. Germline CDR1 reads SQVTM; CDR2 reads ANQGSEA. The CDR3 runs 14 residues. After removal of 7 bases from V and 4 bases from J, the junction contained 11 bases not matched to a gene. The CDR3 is CSANTRQGPDTQYF. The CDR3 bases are TGCAGCGCCAATACTCGACAGGGCCCAGATACGCAGTATTTT.

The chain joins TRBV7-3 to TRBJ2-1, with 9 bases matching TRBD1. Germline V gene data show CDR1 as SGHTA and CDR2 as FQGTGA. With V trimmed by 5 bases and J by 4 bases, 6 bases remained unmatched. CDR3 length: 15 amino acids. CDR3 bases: TGTGCCAGCAGCCTCACAGGGGGCCGGTACAATGAGCAGTTCTTC. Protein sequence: CASSLTGGRYNEQFF.

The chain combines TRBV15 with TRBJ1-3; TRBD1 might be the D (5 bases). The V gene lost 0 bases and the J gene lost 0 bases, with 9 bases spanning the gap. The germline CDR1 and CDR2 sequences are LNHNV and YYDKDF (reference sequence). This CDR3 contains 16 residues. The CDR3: CATSREAGISGNTIYF. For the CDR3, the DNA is TGTGCCACCAGCAGAGAGGCAGGGATCTCTGGAAACACCATATATTTT.

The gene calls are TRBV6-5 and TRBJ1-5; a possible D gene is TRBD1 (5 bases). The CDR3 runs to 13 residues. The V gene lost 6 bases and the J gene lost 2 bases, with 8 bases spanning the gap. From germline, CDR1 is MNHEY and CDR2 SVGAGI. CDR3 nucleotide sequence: TGTGCCAGCAGCGACAGCCGCAATCAGCCCCAGCATTTT. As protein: CASSDSRNQPQHF.

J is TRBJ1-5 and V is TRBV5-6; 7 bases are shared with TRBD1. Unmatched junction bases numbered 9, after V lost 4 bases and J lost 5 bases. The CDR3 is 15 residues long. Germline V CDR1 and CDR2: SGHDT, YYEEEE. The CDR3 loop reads CASSQGTVFYQPQHF. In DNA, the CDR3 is TGTGCCAGCAGCCAAGGGACAGTTTTTTATCAGCCCCAGCATTTT.

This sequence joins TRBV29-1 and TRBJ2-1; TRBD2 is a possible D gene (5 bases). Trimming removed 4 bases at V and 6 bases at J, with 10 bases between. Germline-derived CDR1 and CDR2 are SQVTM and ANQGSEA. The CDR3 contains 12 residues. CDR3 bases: TGCAGCGTTGCACATGGGAGCAATGAGCAGTTCTTC. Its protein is CSVAHGSNEQFF.